Described below is a single TCR beta chain sequence and its context. Looked up from germline, CDR1 is SGHTS and CDR2 is YDEGEE. The ends lost 6 bases at V and 1 base at J; junction bases unmatched: 6. The CDR3 is made up of 17 amino acids. The sample originates from a study of shared clonotypes between healthy human individuals. In the sorted-subset replicate PCRs, roughly 210 ng DNA, 30,000 or so T cell genomes, was used. TCRdb's copy holds only in-frame clones and misses some; the assay was immunoSEQ multiplex PCR. The sample lists over a million clones; around 75% were seen once. This TCR derives from a man between 18 and 35 years old in good health. The sequenced sample consisted of memory CD4+ T cells sorted from blood. As to subset: CD45RA-negative fraction. The rearrangement joins TRBV5-8 to TRBJ2-6, with 11 bases aligning to TRBD2. The CDR3 nucleotides read TGTGCCAGCACCCCTACTAGCGGGAGATCTGGGGCCAACGTCCTGACTTTC. It codes for CASTPTSGRSGANVLTF.